This T cell receptor (beta chain) was documented in a study of control samples from healthy donors and cancer patients. TCRdb keeps only in-frame clones here, not all; method: immunoSEQ multiplex PCR. The sample lists fewer than 70,000 clones, more than 75% occurring once. CDR3 length equals 12 residues. V lost 5 bases, J lost 1 base, and 5 bases lay in between. The germline V gene encodes CDR1 SSHAT and CDR2 FNYEAQ (reference sequence). The TCR was taken from a woman in her forties or fifties with lung cancer. What was sequenced was PBMCs. The V gene is TRBV7-7, the J gene TRBJ2-5; D uncertain. The CDR3 sequence: CASSPTQETQYF. CDR3 bases: TGTGCCAGCAGCCCCACCCAAGAGACCCAGTACTTC. The complete variable domain, with remaining parts taken from reference TRBV7-7 and TRBJ2-5, reads GAGVSQSPRYKVTKRGQDVTLRCDPISSHATLYWYQQALGQGPEFLTYFNYEAQPDKSGLPSDRFSAERPEGSISTLTIQRTEQRDSAMYRCASSPTQETQYFGPGTRLLVL.